This T cell receptor beta chain was identified during a study of OX40 agonist ivuxolimab in advanced cancers. Study-wide context: Ivuxolimab, which patients received intravenously every 2 weeks, was dosed at 0.01 to 10 mg/kg.

The CDR3 runs 14 residues. V gave up 5 bases and J gave up 8 bases, with 16 bases separating them. In germline, CDR1 is SGHDT, CDR2 YYEEEE. Some clones are missing from TCRdb's copy, which holds only in-frame ones; the method was immunoSEQ multiplex PCR. The table shows about 78,000 clones, with roughly nine tenths occurring only once. The TCR sequence derives from an adult with an advanced solid tumor such as melanoma, head and neck, liver or kidney cancer. The sample here was CD4+ or CD8+ T cells sorted from blood, taken in a trial of the OX40 agonist ivuxolimab. J is TRBJ1-4 and V is TRBV5-6, with a tentative D call TRBD1 (6 bases). CDR3 sequence: CASRAQGLGEKLFF. The CDR3 bases are TGTGCCAGCAGGGCACAGGGATTAGGGGAAAAACTGTTTTTT.